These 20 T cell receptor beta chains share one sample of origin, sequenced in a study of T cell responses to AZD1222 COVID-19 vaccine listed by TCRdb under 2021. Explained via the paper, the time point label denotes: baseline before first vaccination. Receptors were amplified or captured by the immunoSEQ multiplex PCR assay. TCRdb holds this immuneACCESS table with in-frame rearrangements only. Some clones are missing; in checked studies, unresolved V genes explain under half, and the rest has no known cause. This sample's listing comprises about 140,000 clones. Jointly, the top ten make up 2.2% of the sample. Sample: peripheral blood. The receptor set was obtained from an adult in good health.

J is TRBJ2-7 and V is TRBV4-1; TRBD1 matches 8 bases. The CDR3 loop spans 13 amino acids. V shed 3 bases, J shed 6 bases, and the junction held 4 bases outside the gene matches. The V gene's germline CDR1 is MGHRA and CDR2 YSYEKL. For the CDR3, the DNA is TGCGCCAGCAGCCATCCGACAGGGGTCGAGCAGTACTTC. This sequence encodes CASSHPTGVEQYF.

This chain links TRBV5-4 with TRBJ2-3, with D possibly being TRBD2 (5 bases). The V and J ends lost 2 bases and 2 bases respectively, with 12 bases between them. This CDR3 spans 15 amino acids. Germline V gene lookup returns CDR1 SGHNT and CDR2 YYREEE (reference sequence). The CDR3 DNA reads TGTGCCAGCAGCTTAAAACGGGGAAACACAGATACGCAGTATTTT. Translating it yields CASSLKRGNTDTQYF.

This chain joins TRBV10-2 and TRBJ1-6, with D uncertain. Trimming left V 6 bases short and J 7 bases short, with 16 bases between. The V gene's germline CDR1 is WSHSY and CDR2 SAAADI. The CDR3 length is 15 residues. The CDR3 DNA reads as TGCGCCAGCAGCCACCCGAGCAGAAGCAATTCACCCCTCCACTTT. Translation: CASSHPSRSNSPLHF.

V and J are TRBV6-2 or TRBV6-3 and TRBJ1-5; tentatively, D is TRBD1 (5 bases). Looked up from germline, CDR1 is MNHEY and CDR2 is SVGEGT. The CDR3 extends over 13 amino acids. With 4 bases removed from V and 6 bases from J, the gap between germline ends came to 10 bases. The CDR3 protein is CASSFRGSQPQHF. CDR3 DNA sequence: TGTGCCAGCAGTTTCCGGGGGAGTCAGCCCCAGCATTTT.

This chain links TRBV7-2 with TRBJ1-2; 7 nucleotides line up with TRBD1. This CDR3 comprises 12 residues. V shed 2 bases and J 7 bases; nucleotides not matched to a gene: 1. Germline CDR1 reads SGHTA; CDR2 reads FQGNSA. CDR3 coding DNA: TGTGCCAGCAGCTTAACAGGGGTTGGCTACACCTTC. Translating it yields CASSLTGVGYTF.

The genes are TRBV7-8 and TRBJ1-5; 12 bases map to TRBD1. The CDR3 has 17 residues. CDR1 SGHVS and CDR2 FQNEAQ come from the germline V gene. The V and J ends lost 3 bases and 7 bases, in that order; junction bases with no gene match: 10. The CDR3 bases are TGTGCCAGCAGCTTGCGGACGGGACAGGGGGCAGGACAGCCCCAGCATTTT. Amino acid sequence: CASSLRTGQGAGQPQHF.

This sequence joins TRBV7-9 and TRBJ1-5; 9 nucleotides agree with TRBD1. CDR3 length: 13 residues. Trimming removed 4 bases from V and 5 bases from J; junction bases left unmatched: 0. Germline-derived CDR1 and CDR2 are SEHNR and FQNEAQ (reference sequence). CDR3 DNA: TGTGCCAGCAGCTGGACAGGGGATCAGCCCCAGCATTTT. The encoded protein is CASSWTGDQPQHF.

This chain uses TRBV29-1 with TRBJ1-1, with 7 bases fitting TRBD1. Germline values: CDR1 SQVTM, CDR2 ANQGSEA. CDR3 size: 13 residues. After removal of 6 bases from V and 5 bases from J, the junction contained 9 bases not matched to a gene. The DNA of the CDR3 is TGCAGCGTACACAGGGGATCGGGAACTGAAGCTTTCTTT. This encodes CSVHRGSGTEAFF.

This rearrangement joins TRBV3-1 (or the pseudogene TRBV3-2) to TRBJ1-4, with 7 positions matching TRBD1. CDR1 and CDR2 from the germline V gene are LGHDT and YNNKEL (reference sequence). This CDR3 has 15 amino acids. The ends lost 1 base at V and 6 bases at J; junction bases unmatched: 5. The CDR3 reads CASSQGGRGDEKLFF. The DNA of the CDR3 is TGTGCCAGCAGCCAAGGGGGCAGGGGGGATGAAAAACTGTTTTTT.

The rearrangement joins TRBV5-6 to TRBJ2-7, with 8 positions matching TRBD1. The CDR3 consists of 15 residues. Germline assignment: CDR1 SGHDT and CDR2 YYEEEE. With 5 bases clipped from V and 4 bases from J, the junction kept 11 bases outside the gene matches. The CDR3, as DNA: TGTGCCAGCAGGGGAAGCGGGCAGGGGGCGTACGAGCAGTACTTC. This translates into CASRGSGQGAYEQYF.

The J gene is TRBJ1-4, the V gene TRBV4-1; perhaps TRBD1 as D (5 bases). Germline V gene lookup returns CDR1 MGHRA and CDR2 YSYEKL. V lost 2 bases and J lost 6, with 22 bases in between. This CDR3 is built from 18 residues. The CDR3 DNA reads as TGCGCCAGCAGCCAATTAGGGACTAGGGGTATTAAGGATGAAAAACTGTTTTTT. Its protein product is CASSQLGTRGIKDEKLFF.

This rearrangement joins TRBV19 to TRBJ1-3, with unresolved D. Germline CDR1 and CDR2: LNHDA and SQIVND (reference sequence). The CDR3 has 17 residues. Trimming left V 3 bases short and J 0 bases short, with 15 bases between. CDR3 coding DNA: TGTGCCAGTAGTATTGTGACCCCGAGGAGCTCTGGAAACACCATATATTTT. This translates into CASSIVTPRSSGNTIYF.

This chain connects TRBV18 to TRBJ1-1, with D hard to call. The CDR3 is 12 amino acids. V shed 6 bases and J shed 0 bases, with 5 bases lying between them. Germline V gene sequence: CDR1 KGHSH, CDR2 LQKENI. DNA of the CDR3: TGTGCCAGCTCGTCTATGAACACTGAAGCTTTCTTT. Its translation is CASSSMNTEAFF.

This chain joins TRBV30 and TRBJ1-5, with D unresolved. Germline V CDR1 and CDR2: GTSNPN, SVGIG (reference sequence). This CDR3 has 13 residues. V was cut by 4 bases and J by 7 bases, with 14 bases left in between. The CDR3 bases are TGTGCCTGGACCCGAGGGAGGGCGCAGCCCCAGCATTTT. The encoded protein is CAWTRGRAQPQHF.

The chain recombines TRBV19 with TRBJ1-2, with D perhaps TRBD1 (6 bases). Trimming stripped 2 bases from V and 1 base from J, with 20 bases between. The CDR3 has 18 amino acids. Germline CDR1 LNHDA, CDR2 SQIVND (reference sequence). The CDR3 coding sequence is TGTGCCAGTAGTATATTACTGGGAGTGGACAGCTTTAACTATGGCTACACCTTC. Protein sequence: CASSILLGVDSFNYGYTF.

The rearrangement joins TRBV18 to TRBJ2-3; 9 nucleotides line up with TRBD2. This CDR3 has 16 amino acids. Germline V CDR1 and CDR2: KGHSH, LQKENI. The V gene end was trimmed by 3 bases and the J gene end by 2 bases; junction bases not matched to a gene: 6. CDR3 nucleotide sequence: TGTGCCAGCTCACCCAATAGCGGGGGAGTCACAGATACGCAGTATTTT. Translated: CASSPNSGGVTDTQYF. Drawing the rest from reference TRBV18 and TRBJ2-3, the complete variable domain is NAGVMQNPRHLVRRRGQEARLRCSPMKGHSHVYWYRQLPEEGLKFMVYLQKENIIDESGMPKERFSAEFPKEGPSILRIQQVVRGDSAAYFCASSPNSGGVTDTQYFGPGTRLTVL.

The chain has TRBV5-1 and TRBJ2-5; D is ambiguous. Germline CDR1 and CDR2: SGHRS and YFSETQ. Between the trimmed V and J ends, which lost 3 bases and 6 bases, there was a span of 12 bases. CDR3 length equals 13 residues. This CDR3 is CASSSPDKQTQYF. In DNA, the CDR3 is TGCGCCAGCAGCTCGCCGGATAAACAGACCCAGTACTTC.

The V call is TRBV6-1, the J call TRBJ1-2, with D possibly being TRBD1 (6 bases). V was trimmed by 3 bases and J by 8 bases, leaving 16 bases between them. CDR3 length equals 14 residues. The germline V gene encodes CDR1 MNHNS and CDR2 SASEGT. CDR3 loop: CASSDVKGGRGYTF. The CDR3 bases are TGTGCCAGCAGTGATGTAAAGGGGGGACGGGGCTACACCTTC.

The CDR3 loop is CAWRHPGQGGINTIYF. The CDR3 bases are TGTGCCTGGAGACACCCGGGACAGGGGGGAATAAACACCATATATTTT. The chain uses TRBV30 and TRBJ1-3, with 11 bases matching TRBD1. This CDR3 has 16 amino acids. With V trimmed by 3 bases and J by 6 bases, 10 bases remained unmatched. From germline, CDR1 is GTSNPN and CDR2 SVGIG (reference sequence).

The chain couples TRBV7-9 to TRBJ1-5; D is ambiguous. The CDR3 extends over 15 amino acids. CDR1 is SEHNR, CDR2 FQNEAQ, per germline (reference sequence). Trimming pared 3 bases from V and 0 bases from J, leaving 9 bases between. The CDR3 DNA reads TGTGCCAGCAGCTTTTCAGCCGATAGCAATCAGCCCCAGCATTTT. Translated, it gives CASSFSADSNQPQHF.